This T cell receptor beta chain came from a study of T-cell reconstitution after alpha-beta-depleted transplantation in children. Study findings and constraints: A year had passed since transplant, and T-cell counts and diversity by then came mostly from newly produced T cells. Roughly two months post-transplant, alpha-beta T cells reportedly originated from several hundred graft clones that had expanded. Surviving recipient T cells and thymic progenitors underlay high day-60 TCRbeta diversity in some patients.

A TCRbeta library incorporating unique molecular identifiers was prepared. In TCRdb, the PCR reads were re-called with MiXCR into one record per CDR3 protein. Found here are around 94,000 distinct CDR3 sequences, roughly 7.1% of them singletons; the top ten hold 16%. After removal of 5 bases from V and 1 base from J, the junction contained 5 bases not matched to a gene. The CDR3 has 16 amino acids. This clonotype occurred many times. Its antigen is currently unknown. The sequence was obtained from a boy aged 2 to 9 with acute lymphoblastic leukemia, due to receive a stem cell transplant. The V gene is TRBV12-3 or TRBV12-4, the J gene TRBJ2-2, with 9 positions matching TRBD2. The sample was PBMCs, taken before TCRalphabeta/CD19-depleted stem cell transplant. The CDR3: CASSAGGTLNTGELFF. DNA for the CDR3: TGTGCCAGCAGTGCGGGGGGGACCCTGAACACCGGGGAGCTGTTTTTT.